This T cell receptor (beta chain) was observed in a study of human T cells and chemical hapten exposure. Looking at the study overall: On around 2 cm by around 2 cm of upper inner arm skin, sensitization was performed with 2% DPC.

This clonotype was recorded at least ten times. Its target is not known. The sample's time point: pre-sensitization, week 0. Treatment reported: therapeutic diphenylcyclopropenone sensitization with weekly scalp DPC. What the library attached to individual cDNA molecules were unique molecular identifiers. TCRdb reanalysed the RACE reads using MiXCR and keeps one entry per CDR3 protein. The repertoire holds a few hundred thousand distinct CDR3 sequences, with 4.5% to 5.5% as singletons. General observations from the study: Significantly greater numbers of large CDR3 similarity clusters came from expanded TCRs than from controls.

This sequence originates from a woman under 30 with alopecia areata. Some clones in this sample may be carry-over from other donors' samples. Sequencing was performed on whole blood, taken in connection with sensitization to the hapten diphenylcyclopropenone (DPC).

CDR3 sequence reads: CASSTSALFSNTEAFF. As DNA, the CDR3 is TGTGCCAGCTCAACGAGTGCCCTTTTTTCGAACACTGAAGCTTTCTTT. The rearrangement joins TRBV6-2 or TRBV6-3 to TRBJ1-1; D uncertain. V was cut by 8 bases and J by 1 base, with 20 bases left in between. There are 16 residues in the CDR3. The germline gives CDR1 MNHEY, CDR2 SVGEGT.